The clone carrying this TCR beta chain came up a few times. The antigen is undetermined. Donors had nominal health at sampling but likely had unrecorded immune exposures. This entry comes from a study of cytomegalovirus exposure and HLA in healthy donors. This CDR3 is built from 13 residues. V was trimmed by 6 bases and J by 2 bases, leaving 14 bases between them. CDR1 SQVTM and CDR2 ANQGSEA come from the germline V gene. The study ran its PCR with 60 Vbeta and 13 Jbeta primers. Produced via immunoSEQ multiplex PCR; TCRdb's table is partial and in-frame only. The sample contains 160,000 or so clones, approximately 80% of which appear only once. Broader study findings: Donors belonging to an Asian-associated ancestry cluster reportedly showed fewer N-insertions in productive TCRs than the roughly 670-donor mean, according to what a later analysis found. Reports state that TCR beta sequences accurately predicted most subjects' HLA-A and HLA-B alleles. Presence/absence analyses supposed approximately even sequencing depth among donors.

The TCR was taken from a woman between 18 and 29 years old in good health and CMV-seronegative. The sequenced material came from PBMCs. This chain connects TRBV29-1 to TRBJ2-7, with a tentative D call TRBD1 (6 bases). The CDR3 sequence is CSVDNPGAYEQYF. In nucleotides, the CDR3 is TGCAGCGTCGATAATCCAGGGGCCTACGAGCAGTACTTC.